Below, one T cell receptor beta chain is given with its context. The antigen remains undetermined. The sample belongs to a study of blood T cells in healthy people across ages. Then a second PCR, running roughly 7 to 11 cycles, was carried out with a sample-barcoded 5' primer and a J-beta primer mix. Each of the cDNA molecules was tagged by a template-switch adaptor with 12 random nucleotides. MiXCR was run by TCRdb on the 5' RACE reads, yielding one entry per CDR3 protein. This sample carries about 800,000 distinct CDR3 sequences, 46% of them seen once, and the ten largest clones take over 15%. Germline CDR1 and CDR2: MNHNS and SASEGT. The CDR3 runs to 14 residues. Trimming at V came to 6 bases and at J to 4 bases, leaving 5 bases not matched to a gene. The study's findings and limits: Long-lived and aged donors differed, with more naive CD4+ cells and higher diversity in the long-lived. It was not known whether donors were CMV positive (a possible confounder of expanded clonotype changes). The fall in TCR beta diversity per million T cells was roughly linear with age.

This chain links TRBV6-1 with TRBJ2-7, with 11 bases aligning to TRBD1. This clonotype was sampled from an elderly man in good health. Sequenced input: blood. The DNA of the CDR3 is TGTGCCAGCAGCGGACAGGGGGCAAAGTACGAGCAGTACTTC. This sequence encodes CASSGQGAKYEQYF.